These 9 T cell receptor beta chains came from one sample sequenced in a study of T cell changes during pregnancy in multiple sclerosis (dated by TCRdb to between 2017 and 2020). The library relied on the immunoSEQ multiplex PCR assay. TCRdb limited this immuneACCESS table to in-frame rearrangements with V and J called. A share of clones is missing; checked studies link under half to unresolved V genes, and the rest is unexplained. The sample contains around 56,000 clones, more than 85% of them found a single time. 0.38% of the sample comes from the top ten. Here the sequenced sample was CD4+ T cells from peripheral blood mononuclear cells, taken in the third trimester of pregnancy. These receptors were obtained from a female donor with multiple sclerosis, enrolled in a pregnancy study.

The chain couples TRBV2 to TRBJ2-7; 7 positions agree with TRBD1. This CDR3 contains 16 residues. The J segment lost 0 bases and the V segment lost 2 bases, leaving 7 bases of the junction unmatched. The V gene's germline CDR1 is SNHLY and CDR2 FYNNEI. As DNA, the CDR3 is TGTGCCAGCAGTGAAATAGGGGGCTCCCGCTCCTACGAGCAGTACTTC. Amino acid sequence: CASSEIGGSRSYEQYF.

The chain couples TRBV2 to TRBJ2-7; 9 bases align to TRBD1. J gave up 8 bases and V 7 bases, and 9 bases lay outside the gene matches. This CDR3 is built from 13 residues. CDR1 is SNHLY and CDR2 is FYNNEI in the germline V gene. The CDR3 sequence is CASNRDREPKQYF. In nucleotides, the CDR3 is TGTGCCAGCAACCGGGACAGGGAACCCAAGCAGTACTTC.

This chain connects TRBV5-4 to TRBJ2-1; 9 bases fit TRBD2. Per germline, CDR1 SGHNT and CDR2 YYREEE (reference sequence). The V and J ends lost 0 bases and 9 bases, in that order; junction bases with no gene match: 19. The CDR3 runs to 19 residues. In DNA, the CDR3 is TGTGCCAGCAGCTTGGGGTCCCTGTTGGTAGCGGGAGTTTTGGGTGAGCAGTTCTTC. It yields the protein CASSLGSLLVAGVLGEQFF.

The rearrangement joins TRBV2 to TRBJ1-1; the D is unclear. The CDR3 loop spans 12 amino acids. The V gene's germline CDR1 is SNHLY and CDR2 FYNNEI. V gave up 5 bases and J gave up 10 bases, with 14 bases separating them. The CDR3 loop reads CASSPRATGAFF. In nucleotides, the CDR3 is TGTGCCAGCAGTCCTCGTGCGACGGGAGCTTTCTTT.

This chain links TRBV5-1 with TRBJ2-1, with TRBD2 matching 8 bases. The CDR3 length is 14 residues. V gave up 4 bases and J gave up 4 bases; unmatched junction bases: 4. CDR1 is SGHRS, CDR2 YFSETQ, per germline. The CDR3 spells CASSPGREYNEQFF. CDR3 sequence (DNA): TGCGCCAGCAGCCCCGGGAGGGAATACAATGAGCAGTTCTTC.

The gene calls are TRBV4-3 and TRBJ1-6, with 7 bases identical to TRBD1. The J segment lost 7 bases and the V segment lost 0 bases, leaving 6 bases of the junction unmatched. Germline lookup yields CDR1 LGHNA and CDR2 YSLEER. The CDR3 has 16 amino acids. CDR3 DNA: TGCGCCAGCAGCCAAGAGTTTGGACAGGCAAATTCACCCCTCCACTTT. Translation gives CASSQEFGQANSPLHF.

The chain joins TRBV6-6 to TRBJ1-1; no firm D call. Looked up from germline, CDR1 is MNHNY and CDR2 is SVGAGI (reference sequence). This CDR3 has 14 residues. Trimming removed 2 bases from V and 1 base from J, with 8 bases in between. The CDR3 nucleotides are TGTGCCAGCAGTTACCGGGCGGGGAACACTGAAGCTTTCTTT. Its protein is CASSYRAGNTEAFF.

In the case of this clone: One junction end disagrees with the germline gene, perhaps due to a read error. The V call is TRBV18, the J call TRBJ2-5; 11 positions match TRBD2. From germline, CDR1 is KGHSH and CDR2 LQKENI. The CDR3 contains 14 residues. The CDR3 DNA reads TGTGCCAGCTCGCCACTAGCGGGAGAGTCTCTCCAGTACTTC. Its protein is CASSPLAGESLQYF.

In this sample, this clone turned up once. The gene calls are TRBV6-5 and TRBJ2-7; 9 bases are shared with TRBD1. The germline V gene encodes CDR1 MNHEY and CDR2 SVGAGI. Germline trimming cut 6 bases from V and 5 bases from J; bases unmatched to any gene: 11. The CDR3 sequence is 15 residues long. This CDR3 reads CASRGDRGNIDEQYF. CDR3 coding DNA: TGTGCCAGCAGAGGTGACAGGGGGAACATCGACGAGCAGTACTTC.